These 16 T cell receptor beta chains share one sample of origin, sequenced in a study of blood T cell repertoires in COVID-19. Repertoires were generated with immunoSEQ multiplex PCR, while TCRdb's copy carries only in-frame clones and drops some. The table records tens of thousands of clones, more than 65% of them present only once. Sequenced sample: peripheral blood. These receptors all come from a human donor in a cohort sampled during active COVID-19.

This clone has just one count. The chain joins TRBV18 to TRBJ1-3; TRBD1 aligns across 7 bases. V lost 6 bases and J lost 3; bases outside the gene matches: 11. Germline CDR1 KGHSH, CDR2 LQKENI. CDR3 length: 16 amino acids. CDR3 coding DNA: TGTGCCAGCTCTCTCCATCCGGGACAGAGTGGAAACACCATATATTTT. This translates into CASSLHPGQSGNTIYF.

The chain combines TRBV28 with TRBJ2-3, with D tentatively TRBD1 (6 bases). The V end lost 4 bases, the J end lost 9 bases, and 23 bases lay between the germline ends. The germline V gene encodes CDR1 MDHEN and CDR2 SYDVKM. CDR3 size: 16 residues. CDR3: CASSSGTTGMKNTQYF. In DNA, the CDR3 is TGTGCCAGCAGTTCGGGGACAACGGGCATGAAGAACACGCAGTATTTT.

This chain links TRBV9 with TRBJ1-2; D is ambiguous. Trimming left V 6 bases short and J 7 bases short, with 10 bases between. The germline V gene encodes CDR1 SGDLS and CDR2 YYNGEE. This CDR3 is built from 11 residues. This CDR3 is CASNRDTGYTF. CDR3 nucleotides: TGTGCCAGCAACCGAGACACTGGCTACACCTTC.

The chain combines TRBV5-1 with TRBJ2-7; D may be TRBD2 (5 bases). CDR1 and CDR2 from the germline V gene are SGHRS and YFSETQ. The CDR3 sequence is 14 residues long. V was trimmed by 0 bases and J by 3 bases, leaving 10 bases between them. Here the CDR3 reads CASSLVGRDYEQYF. In nucleotides, the CDR3 is TGCGCCAGCAGCTTGGTCGGACGGGACTACGAGCAGTACTTC.

This chain links TRBV5-1 with TRBJ2-1; 9 bases agree with TRBD1. CDR1 and CDR2 from the germline V gene are SGHRS and YFSETQ. The V and J ends lost 0 bases and 6 bases, in that order; junction bases with no gene match: 4. CDR3 length equals 15 residues. This chain's CDR3 is CASSLEGQGSNEQFF. The CDR3 DNA reads as TGCGCCAGCAGCTTGGAGGGACAGGGCTCCAATGAGCAGTTCTTC.

By proportion, this clone is medium-sized (0.01 to 0.1%). V usage is TRBV13 and J usage is TRBJ2-2; D is uncertain. This CDR3 contains 12 residues. CDR1 and CDR2 (germline): PRHDT, FYEKMQ (reference sequence). Trimming took off 3 bases at V and 7 bases at J, with 6 bases between the two ends. CDR3 DNA: TGTGCCAGCAGCTTTAGAGTCGGGGAGCTGTTTTTT. Its translation: CASSFRVGELFF.

Sample share makes this clone medium-sized (0.01 to 0.1%). V gene TRBV9 combines with J gene TRBJ1-2; no definite D call. Germline V gene sequence: CDR1 SGDLS, CDR2 YYNGEE. CDR3 length: 15 amino acids. Trimming pared 3 bases from V and 3 bases from J, leaving 15 bases between. CDR3 residues: CASSASSVRHYGYTF. In DNA, the CDR3 is TGTGCCAGCAGCGCCTCCTCAGTGAGGCACTATGGCTACACCTTC. The entire variable domain, with the rest obtained from reference TRBV9 and TRBJ1-2, is as follows: DSGVTQTPKHLITATGQRVTLRCSPRSGDLSVYWYQQSLDQGLQFLIQYYNGEERAKGNILERFSAQQFPDLHSELNLSSLELGDSALYFCASSASSVRHYGYTFGSGTRLTVV.

J is TRBJ2-1 and V is TRBV19; 7 bases are a match to TRBD2. With 5 bases clipped from V and 6 bases from J, the junction kept 4 bases outside the gene matches. The CDR3 spans 13 residues. In germline, CDR1 is LNHDA, CDR2 SQIVND (reference sequence). This chain's CDR3 is CASSHGGSNEQFF. The CDR3, as DNA: TGTGCCAGTAGTCACGGGGGGAGCAATGAGCAGTTCTTC.

The J gene is TRBJ2-7, the V gene TRBV6-5, with TRBD1 as a possible D gene (5 bases). Deletions cut 2 bases from V and 2 bases from J, with 10 bases between. CDR3 size: 14 residues. Germline loops: CDR1 MNHEY, CDR2 SVGAGI. CDR3 amino acids: CASSYRGLTYEQYF. In DNA, the CDR3 is TGTGCCAGCAGTTACAGGGGTCTTACCTACGAGCAGTACTTC.

The chain is built from TRBV1 and TRBJ2-3; the table assigns TRBD2, which was not confirmed against the DNA. TRBV1 is an annotated pseudogene. This CDR3 comprises 19 residues. As DNA, the CDR3 is TGCACCAGCAGCCCCGGTCGACTAGCGGGAGGATGGAGCGCAGATACGCAGTATTTT. It encodes CTSSPGRLAGGWSADTQYF.

The chain combines TRBV9 with TRBJ1-2, with 11 positions matching TRBD1. Per the germline V gene, CDR1 is SGDLS and CDR2 is YYNGEE. This CDR3 contains 13 residues. V lost 3 bases, J lost 8 bases, and 3 bases stayed unmatched. CDR3 loop: CASSAGTGGGYTF. The CDR3 coding sequence is TGTGCCAGCAGCGCCGGGACAGGGGGAGGCTACACCTTC.

This chain links TRBV4-3 with TRBJ1-2; D remains ambiguous. Trimming cost V 0 bases and J 4 bases, with 9 bases left between them. The CDR3 is 14 residues long. The germline V gene encodes CDR1 LGHNA and CDR2 YSLEER. CDR3 amino acids: CASSQDSRLYGYTF. CDR3 DNA sequence: TGCGCCAGCAGCCAAGATTCAAGACTCTATGGCTACACCTTC.

The chain combines TRBV5-1 with TRBJ2-2; tentative D call: TRBD1 (6 bases). Germline-derived CDR1 and CDR2 are SGHRS and YFSETQ. V was pared by 4 bases and J by 0 bases, with 10 bases between. The CDR3 has 15 residues. The CDR3 coding sequence is TGCGCCAGCAGCCCGGACAGACCGAACACCGGGGAGCTGTTTTTT. Encoded protein: CASSPDRPNTGELFF. The full variable domain, in which reference TRBV5-1 and TRBJ2-2 provide the parts outside the CDR3, is KAGVTQTPRYLIKTRGQQVTLSCSPISGHRSVSWYQQTPGQGLQFLFEYFSETQRNKGNFPGRFSGRQFSNSRSEMNVSTLELGDSALYLCASSPDRPNTGELFFGEGSRLTVL.

The V call is TRBV19, the J call TRBJ2-5, with 9 bases matching TRBD1. Germline CDR1 is LNHDA and CDR2 is SQIVND (reference sequence). The CDR3 runs to 14 residues. The trim removed 3 bases at V and 3 bases at J, leaving 2 bases unmatched. This CDR3 reads CASSMRQGEETQYF. Here the CDR3 DNA reads TGTGCCAGTAGTATGCGACAGGGGGAAGAGACCCAGTACTTC.

This sequence joins TRBV6-1 and TRBJ2-1; D is unresolved. The V gene lost 3 bases and the J gene lost 6 bases, with 21 bases spanning the gap. There are 17 residues in the CDR3. The germline V gene encodes CDR1 MNHNS and CDR2 SASEGT. In DNA, the CDR3 is TGTGCCAGCAGTGACGGAGCAAGTTCAAGAAGAGGCAATGAGCAGTTCTTC. Amino acids: CASSDGASSRRGNEQFF.

This chain links TRBV6-5 with TRBJ1-2; a possible D gene is TRBD1 (6 bases). The length of the CDR3 is 13 residues. In germline, CDR1 is MNHEY, CDR2 SVGAGI. Between the trimmed V and J ends, which lost 6 bases and 4 bases, there was a span of 12 bases. CDR3: CASRGGPLYGYTF. In nucleotides, the CDR3 is TGTGCCAGCAGGGGGGGGCCGCTCTATGGCTACACCTTC.